The T cell receptor beta chain described here comes from a study of blood T cell repertoires in COVID-19. Study-wide background: Some COVID-19 samples were acute and others convalescent; all came from the United States, Italy and Spain.

This CDR3 contains 13 residues. The junction had 4 bases not matched to a gene; V was cut back by 9 bases and J by 0 bases. The germline V gene encodes CDR1 SGHNT and CDR2 YYREEE (reference sequence). Repertoires were generated with immunoSEQ multiplex PCR, while TCRdb's copy carries only in-frame clones and drops some. The table records more than 350,000 clones, 70% to 90% of them present only once. Within 2 weeks of study entry, exposed participants had contacted a PCR-confirmed or clinician-diagnosed COVID-19 case. This receptor was identified in a woman between 18 and 29 years old who had been exposed to COVID-19. The specimen sequenced was PBMCs or T cells enriched from blood (not recorded which). V is TRBV5-4 and J is TRBJ1-1; 8 bases fit TRBD1. The CDR3 spells CAISDRVNTEAFF. The CDR3, as DNA: TGTGCCATTTCGGACAGGGTGAACACTGAAGCTTTCTTT. The full variable domain, with the rest looked up from reference TRBV5-4 and TRBJ1-1, is ETGVTQSPTHLIKTRGQQVTLRCSSQSGHNTVSWYQQALGQGPQFIFQYYREEENGRGNFPPRFSGLQFPNYSSELNVNALELDDSALYLCAISDRVNTEAFFGQGTRLTVV.